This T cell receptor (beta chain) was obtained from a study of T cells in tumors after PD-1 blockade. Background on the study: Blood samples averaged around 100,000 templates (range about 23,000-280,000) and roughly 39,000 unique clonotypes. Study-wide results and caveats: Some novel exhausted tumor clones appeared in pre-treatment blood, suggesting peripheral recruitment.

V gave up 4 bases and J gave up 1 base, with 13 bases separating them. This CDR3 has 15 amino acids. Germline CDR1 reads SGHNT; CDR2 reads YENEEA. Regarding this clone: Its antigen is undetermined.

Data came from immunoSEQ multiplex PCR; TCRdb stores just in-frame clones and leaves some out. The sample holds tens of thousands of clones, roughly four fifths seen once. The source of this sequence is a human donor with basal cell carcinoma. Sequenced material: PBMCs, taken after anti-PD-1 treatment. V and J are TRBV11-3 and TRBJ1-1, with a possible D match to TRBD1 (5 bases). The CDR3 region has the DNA TGTGCCAGCAGCTCACCCCGGGACCAGAACACTGAAGCTTTCTTT. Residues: CASSSPRDQNTEAFF.